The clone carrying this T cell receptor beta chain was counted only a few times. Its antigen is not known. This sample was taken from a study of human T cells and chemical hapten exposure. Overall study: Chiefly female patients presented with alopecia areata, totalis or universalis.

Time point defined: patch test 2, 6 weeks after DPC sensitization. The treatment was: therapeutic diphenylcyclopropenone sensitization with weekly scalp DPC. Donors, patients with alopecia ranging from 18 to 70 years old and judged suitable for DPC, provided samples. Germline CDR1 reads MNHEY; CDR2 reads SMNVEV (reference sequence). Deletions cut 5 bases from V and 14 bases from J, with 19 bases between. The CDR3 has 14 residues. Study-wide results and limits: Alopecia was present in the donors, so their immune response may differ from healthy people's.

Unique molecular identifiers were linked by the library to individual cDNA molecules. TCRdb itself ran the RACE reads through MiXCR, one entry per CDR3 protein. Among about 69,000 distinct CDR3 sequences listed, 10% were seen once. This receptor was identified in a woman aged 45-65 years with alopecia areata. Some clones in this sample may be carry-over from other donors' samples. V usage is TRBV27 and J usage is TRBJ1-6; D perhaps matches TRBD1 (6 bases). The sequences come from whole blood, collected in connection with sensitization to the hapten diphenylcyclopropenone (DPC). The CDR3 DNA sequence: TGTGCCAGCAGTGCCACCATGGACAGTATTACCCTCCACTTT. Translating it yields CASSATMDSITLHF.